Below, one T cell receptor (beta chain) is given with its context. This clone has a count of ten or more. No cognate antigen has been identified for it. The DNA ends 3 residues before the CDR3 does, and the rest of the CDR3 is filled in from the germline J gene. This sample was included in a study of T cell clonality in common variable immunodeficiency (dated by TCRdb to between 2015 and 2016). The research as a whole found: It was noted by the authors that sequencing of the repertoires of T cell subpopulations would be needed to clarify the cause of the increased clonality in CVID. CVID TCRbeta sequences were reported to have fewer deletions and N-nucleotide insertions and to lack highly modified clones with 13 or more V deletions. Fewer TCRbeta clones were shared among CVID subjects than among healthy controls (p < 0.0001). Correlations of repertoire features with clinical complications were constrained by heterogeneity among patients within the CVID cohort. Although equal DNA input was used, an average of roughly 80,000 unique sequences per sample was obtained for controls, compared with some 30,000 for CVID samples. TCRbeta clonality was higher in CVID subjects than in healthy controls (t-test p = 0.018), and the increase was most characteristic of about a third of subjects.

The CDR3 sequence holds 16 residues, the cysteine and phenylalanine included. Sequencing covers 39 bases of the CDR3, shown here with the frame starting at base 1. Clipping removes 3 bases from V and 5 bases from J, with 8 as the unmatched junction base count. For sequencing, equivalent amounts of genomic DNA were input from CVID and control samples. For every sample, a 60 bp segment covering the rearranged TCRbeta CDR3 region was amplified and then sequenced. TCRbeta amplification used the immunoSEQ assay, a bias-corrected multiplex PCR with high-throughput sequencing. Under the source paper's analysis protocol: Every unique nucleotide sequence counted as a clone and was annotated with V, D and J genes, copy number and frequency. Sequences were labeled productive if in frame, and non-productive if out of frame or containing stop codons. As previously described, Shannon's entropy was used to calculate clonality. Mean CDR3 Kyte-Doolittle hydropathy was derived from the predicted amino acid sequences of productive clones. The R hclust function was used to hierarchically cluster scaled V gene usage with Manhattan distance and complete linkage. Clone sharing by CDR3 amino acid sequence was assessed by resampling 12 repertoires per group over 100 rounds. The repertoires were screened for about 70 published EBV-specific TCRbeta sequences and approximately 230 published CMV-specific TCRbeta sequences. A couple of CVID samples that yielded fewer than 10,000 sequences were excluded from the analysis, so approximately 40 CVID repertoires were retained. TCRdb carries this immuneACCESS record with in-frame sequences only. Its versions omit some clonotypes, under half of them owing to an unresolved V gene in the studies checked, with the rest unexplained. From that table come the V and J calls and clone size; the DNA was used to work out D and trimming. There are more than 55,000 clones in this sample, and none of them is a singleton. The ten largest clonotypes hold around 1.6% of the sample.

Predominantly Caucasian heritage was noted among both the CVID patients and the healthy controls. From each donor, roughly 4.5 to 9 ml of heparinized peripheral whole blood was collected. Genomic DNA from adults with common variable immune deficiency (CVID) and from healthy adult controls was the source for sequencing TCRbeta CDR3 repertoires. The control group was made up of around 22 healthy adult volunteers (around 10 male and some 12 female) whose ages ranged from 23 to 66 years, with a mean age of approximately 32. Diluted blood was density-centrifuged over Hypaque 1077 or Ficoll-Paque to isolate peripheral blood mononuclear cells. Unsorted mononuclear cells served as the source of genomic DNA, which was extracted either by Qiagen column purification or by a centrifugation-based method.

The receptor was derived from a person between 18 and 75 years old in good health. The specimen sequenced was peripheral blood mononuclear cells. The chain is assembled from TRBV12-3 or TRBV12-4 and TRBJ2-5; TRBD1 lines up with 11 middle nucleotides. The covered CDR3 bases are TGTGCCAGCAGTTTTAGGGGACAGGGGGGGGAGGAGACC. This translates into CASSFRGQGGEET. The full-length CDR3 reads as CASSFRGQGGEETQYF.